These 20 T cell receptor beta chains came from one sample sequenced in a study of blood T cell repertoires in COVID-19. This table comes from immunoSEQ multiplex PCR, and its TCRdb copy is limited to in-frame clones, with some not included. The table lists tens of thousands of clones, around 91% of them singletons, with 9.5% to 13% in the top ten. Sequencing was done on a sample of peripheral blood. These receptors all come from a man aged 55 to 70 with acute or convalescent COVID-19.

The rearrangement joins TRBV5-5 to TRBJ1-6; 9 nucleotides match TRBD1. V was clipped by 2 bases and J by 6 bases; unmatched bases: 3. The CDR3 totals 15 residues. Germline CDR1 reads SGHKS; CDR2 reads YYEKEE (reference sequence). In DNA form, the CDR3 reads TGTGCCAGCAGCTTCCTGGACAGGGGTAATTCACCCCTCCACTTT. This translates into CASSFLDRGNSPLHF.

This chain joins TRBV2 and TRBJ2-3, with D unresolved. The CDR3 is made up of 15 amino acids. From germline, CDR1 is SNHLY and CDR2 FYNNEI. Trimming removed 4 bases at V and 0 bases at J, with 11 bases between. The CDR3 sequence: CASSGWASSTDTQYF. In nucleotides, the CDR3 is TGTGCCAGCAGTGGGTGGGCCTCTAGCACAGATACGCAGTATTTT.

On this clone: One end of the junction is discordant with germline, which a read error may explain. The chain joins TRBV4-1 to TRBJ2-7; D is perhaps TRBD1 (5 bases). The CDR3 is 13 amino acids. From germline, CDR1 is MGHRA and CDR2 YSYEKL. CDR3 loop: CASSQDVLSRQHF. The CDR3 DNA reads as TGCGCCAGCAGCCAAGATGTACTGTCCAGACAGCACTTC.

CDR3 region: CASSQEGGQGNQPQHF. CDR3 DNA: TGCGCCAGCAGCCAAGAGGGGGGACAGGGCAATCAGCCCCAGCATTTT. V and J are TRBV4-1 and TRBJ1-5; 8 nucleotides line up with TRBD1. The V gene's germline CDR1 is MGHRA and CDR2 YSYEKL. Trimming at V came to 0 bases and at J to 2 bases, leaving 3 bases not matched to a gene. The CDR3 spans 16 residues.

The J gene is TRBJ1-1, the V gene TRBV2, with TRBD1 matching over 8 bases. From germline, CDR1 is SNHLY and CDR2 FYNNEI. V gave up 5 bases and J gave up 3 bases; unmatched junction bases: 5. This CDR3 region has 14 residues. The CDR3 DNA follows: TGTGCCAGCAGTAGACAGGGGAGGGACACTGAAGCTTTCTTT. Encoded protein: CASSRQGRDTEAFF.

CDR3 DNA: TGTGCCAGCAGTCCCCCAGGGGGCGAGTATGGCTACACCTTC. Translating it yields CASSPPGGEYGYTF. The genes are TRBV6-5 and TRBJ1-2; 8 positions match TRBD1. In germline, CDR1 is MNHEY, CDR2 SVGAGI. The trim removed 5 bases at V and 5 bases at J, leaving 7 bases unmatched. CDR3 length equals 14 residues.

The chain combines TRBV7-6 with TRBJ2-7; 8 nucleotides agree with TRBD1. The germline gives CDR1 SGHVS, CDR2 FNYEAQ. This CDR3 is built from 14 residues. V lost 5 bases, J lost 1 base, and 4 bases stayed unmatched. CDR3 sequence reads: CASSPRTGSYEQYF. CDR3 DNA: TGTGCCAGCAGCCCCCGGACAGGGTCCTACGAGCAGTACTTC.

V is TRBV6-5 and J is TRBJ1-1; D not certain. The CDR3 consists of 14 residues. Germline CDR1 and CDR2: MNHEY and SVGAGI. V was trimmed by 0 bases and J by 1 base, leaving 6 bases between them. The CDR3 DNA reads TGTGCCAGCAGTTACTCGGCAGGGAACACTGAAGCTTTCTTT. Residues: CASSYSAGNTEAFF.

This chain joins TRBV2 and TRBJ1-1; D is ambiguous. The CDR3 covers 11 residues. V dropped 3 bases and J dropped 9 bases, with 8 bases sitting between them. The germline gives CDR1 SNHLY, CDR2 FYNNEI. The CDR3 sequence: CASSDAVKAFF. The CDR3 DNA reads TGTGCCAGCAGTGATGCGGTTAAAGCTTTCTTT. The variable domain in full, with the rest retrieved from reference TRBV2 and TRBJ1-1, is EPEVTQTPSHQVTQMGQEVILRCVPISNHLYFYWYRQILGQKVEFLVSFYNNEISEKSEIFDDQFSVERPDGSNFTLKIRSTKLEDSAMYFCASSDAVKAFFGQGTRLTVV.

The chain recombines TRBV12-3 or TRBV12-4 with TRBJ1-2; TRBD1 is a possible D gene (5 bases). Trimming took 2 bases from V and 4 from J, leaving 5 bases between them. This CDR3 is 12 amino acids long. Here the CDR3 reads CASSLQGYGYTF. In DNA, the CDR3 is TGTGCCAGCAGTTTACAGGGCTATGGCTACACCTTC.

The chain links TRBV3-1 (or the pseudogene TRBV3-2) to TRBJ2-1; D is undetermined. Germline V CDR1 and CDR2: LGHDT, YNNKEL (reference sequence). The V gene lost 1 base and the J gene lost 6 bases, with 4 bases spanning the gap. This CDR3 has 12 residues. The CDR3 DNA sequence: TGTGCCAGCAGCCAAGTGAGCAATGAGCAGTTCTTC. Translated, it gives CASSQVSNEQFF.

The rearrangement joins TRBV19 to TRBJ1-2, with TRBD1 identical over 11 bases. The CDR3 contains 14 residues. V lost 5 bases and J lost 4; bases outside the gene matches: 3. Germline lookup yields CDR1 LNHDA and CDR2 SQIVND (reference sequence). For the CDR3, the DNA is TGTGCCAGTAGTGGGGACAGGGGGACCTATGGCTACACCTTC. It translates to CASSGDRGTYGYTF.

This clone showed up just once. The J gene is TRBJ2-1, the V gene TRBV24-1; TRBD2 is a possible D gene (6 bases). Trimming shortened V by 9 bases and J by 7 bases, and 21 bases separated the two germline ends. This CDR3 is built from 15 residues. CDR1 is KGHDR and CDR2 is SFDVKD in the germline V gene. CDR3 loop: CATGPSTGRLNEQFF. The CDR3, as DNA: TGTGCCACCGGACCTAGTACCGGGAGACTGAATGAGCAGTTCTTC.

A note on this clone: One junction end does not reproduce the germline sequence, and a read error may be involved. The genes are TRBV10-3 and TRBJ1-2; 10 nucleotides line up with TRBD1. CDR3 length equals 15 residues. CDR1 is ENHRY and CDR2 is SYGVKD in the germline V gene. CDR3 DNA: TGTGCCATCAGGGAGTTCCGGGACAGGGGCTATGGCTACACCTTC. Its translation: CAIREFRDRGYGYTF.

The chain uses TRBV15 and TRBJ2-2; D is unresolved. Germline V gene lookup returns CDR1 LNHNV and CDR2 YYDKDF (reference sequence). Between the trimmed V and J ends, which lost 0 bases and 1 base, there was a span of 9 bases. CDR3 length: 16 amino acids. The CDR3 nucleotides read TGTGCCACCAGCAGAGATCCGTCAGGGAACACCGGGGAGCTGTTTTTT. This codes for CATSRDPSGNTGELFF.

The chain joins TRBV5-1 to TRBJ1-1, with D possibly being TRBD1 (6 bases). From germline, CDR1 is SGHRS and CDR2 YFSETQ. Trimming left V 4 bases short and J 3 bases short, with 19 bases between. The CDR3 length is 16 residues. CDR3 coding DNA: TGCGCCAGCAGCACGGACCTAAAAAAGGGGGACACTGAAGCTTTCTTT. Its translation is CASSTDLKKGDTEAFF.

This chain connects TRBV3-1 (or the pseudogene TRBV3-2) to TRBJ2-1; possible D gene TRBD2, 5 bases. This CDR3 is 14 amino acids long. The germline V gene encodes CDR1 LGHDT and CDR2 YNNKEL (reference sequence). Between the trimmed V and J ends, which lost 4 bases and 10 bases, there was a span of 17 bases. In DNA, the CDR3 is TGTGCCAGCAGCCGGAGGCTGGATCCTACCGAGCAGTTCTTC. Amino acid sequence: CASSRRLDPTEQFF.

The chain combines TRBV19 with TRBJ2-2; 8 nucleotides line up with TRBD2. V trimming: 2 bases; J trimming: 4 bases; junction bases outside the gene matches: 6. In germline, CDR1 is LNHDA, CDR2 SQIVND (reference sequence). CDR3 length: 16 residues. As DNA, the CDR3 is TGTGCCAGTAGTATATTGGCGGGAGGTAGCACCGGGGAGCTGTTTTTT. Its protein product is CASSILAGGSTGELFF.

The V call is TRBV28, the J call TRBJ1-2; D is uncertain. V was pared by 6 bases and J by 8 bases, with 10 bases between. The CDR3 runs to 11 residues. Germline values: CDR1 MDHEN, CDR2 SYDVKM. The CDR3 DNA follows: TGTGCCAGCAGCTCGGTATCCGGCTACACCTTC. Encoded protein: CASSSVSGYTF.

In its sample, this clone was seen once. V usage is TRBV29-1 and J usage is TRBJ1-2; D unclear. The CDR3 is 13 amino acids. The V end lost 2 bases, the J end lost 6 bases, and 13 bases lay between the germline ends. Germline V CDR1 and CDR2: SQVTM, ANQGSEA. CDR3 protein: CSVENPTRDGYTF. As DNA, the CDR3 is TGCAGCGTTGAAAATCCTACGCGGGATGGCTACACCTTC. The whole variable domain, remainder taken from reference TRBV29-1 and TRBJ1-2, is SAVISQKPSRDICQRGTSLTIQCQVDSQVTMMFWYRQQPGQSLTLIATANQGSEATYESGFVIDKFPISRPNLTFSTLTVSNMSPEDSSIYLCSVENPTRDGYTFGSGTRLTVV.